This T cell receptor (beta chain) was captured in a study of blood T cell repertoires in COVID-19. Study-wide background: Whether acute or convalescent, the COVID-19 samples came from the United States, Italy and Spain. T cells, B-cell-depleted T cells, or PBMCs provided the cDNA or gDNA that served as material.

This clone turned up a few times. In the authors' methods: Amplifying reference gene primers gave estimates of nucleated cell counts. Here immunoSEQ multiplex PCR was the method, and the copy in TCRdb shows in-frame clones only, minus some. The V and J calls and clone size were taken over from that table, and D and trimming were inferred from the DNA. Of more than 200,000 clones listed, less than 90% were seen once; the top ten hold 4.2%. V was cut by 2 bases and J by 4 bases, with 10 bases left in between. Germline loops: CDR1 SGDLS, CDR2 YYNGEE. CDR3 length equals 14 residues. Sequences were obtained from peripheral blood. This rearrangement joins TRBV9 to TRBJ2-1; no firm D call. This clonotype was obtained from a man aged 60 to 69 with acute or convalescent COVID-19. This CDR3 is CASSVATTYNEQFF. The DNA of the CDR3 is TGTGCCAGCAGCGTTGCTACGACTTACAATGAGCAGTTCTTC.